The TCR beta chain under discussion was sequenced for a study of T cells in Graves' hyperthyroidism and ophthalmopathy. The study's findings and limits: By a 13 V-J model, ophthalmopathy was set apart from stable hyperthyroidism.

The CDR3 sequence is 14 residues long. Germline CDR1 reads SGHKS; CDR2 reads YYEKEE (reference sequence). Trimming shortened V by 1 base and J by 6 bases, and 11 bases separated the two germline ends. It was RNA transcripts that yielded the amplified TCR beta CDR3 regions. The TCR CDR3 was amplified in a first-round RT-PCR using the HTBI primer set. TCRdb reanalysed the multiplex PCR reads using MiXCR and keeps one entry per CDR3 protein. The table records 550,000 to 800,000 distinct CDR3 sequences, about 16% of them present only once. There are many counts of this clonotype. The target antigen is unknown.

Sequences were obtained from blood. The sequence came from a man younger than 35 with Graves' hyperthyroidism. The genes are TRBV5-5 and TRBJ2-1; possible D gene TRBD2, 5 bases. Here the CDR3 reads CASSLRPSPNEQFF. The CDR3 DNA reads TGTGCCAGCAGCTTGCGGCCTAGCCCCAATGAGCAGTTCTTC.